The TCR beta chain described here comes from a study of type 1 regulatory T cells. Background on the study: T-allo10 is a Tr1-enriched, alloantigen-specific CD4 T cell product made in vitro.

This clonotype turned up a few times. The antigen remains undetermined. The study, taken as a whole, reports: Compared with non-Tr1 cells, Tr1 cells showed a narrower TCR repertoire.

TCRdb re-analysed the reads in MiXCR, keeping a single row per CDR3 protein. This repertoire shows several thousand distinct CDR3 sequences, about 33% found once; its top ten account for about 26%. This CDR3 has 15 residues. Germline V CDR1 and CDR2: LNHDA, SQIVND (reference sequence). The V gene end was trimmed by 8 bases and the J gene end by 2 bases; junction bases not matched to a gene: 8. The sample consisted of cultured type 1 regulatory T (Tr1) cells, either the whole culture or a sorted fraction (not recorded which). This sequence originates from a human donor in good health. The rearrangement links TRBV19 to TRBJ1-5, with TRBD1 matching 8 bases. The CDR3 nucleotides are TGTGCCAGTTATGACAGGGGAAGGGGCAATCAGCCCCAGCATTTT. This sequence encodes CASYDRGRGNQPQHF.